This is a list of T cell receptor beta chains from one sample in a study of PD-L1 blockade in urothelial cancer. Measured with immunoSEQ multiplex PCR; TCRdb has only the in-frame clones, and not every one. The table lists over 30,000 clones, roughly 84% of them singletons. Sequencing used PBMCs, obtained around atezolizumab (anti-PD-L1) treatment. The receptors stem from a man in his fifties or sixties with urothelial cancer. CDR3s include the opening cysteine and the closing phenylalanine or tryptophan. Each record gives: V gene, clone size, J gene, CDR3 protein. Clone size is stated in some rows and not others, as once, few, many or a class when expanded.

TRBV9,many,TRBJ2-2,CASSAQSGTGPTGELFF
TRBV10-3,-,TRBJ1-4,CAISETRTGREKLFF
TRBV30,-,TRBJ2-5,CAWSATSWETQYF
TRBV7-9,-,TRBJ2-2,CASSSRDFYTGELFF
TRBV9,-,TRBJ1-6,CASSEGQKNSPLHF
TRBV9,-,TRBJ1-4,CASSQRGAGNEKLFF
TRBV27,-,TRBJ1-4,CANLKEKLFF
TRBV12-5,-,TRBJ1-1,CASGSDRPESFEAFF
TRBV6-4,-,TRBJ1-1,CASRRTVDTEAFF
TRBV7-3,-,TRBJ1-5,CASSEGQGQPQHF
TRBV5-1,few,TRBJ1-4,CASSPTGITNEKLFF
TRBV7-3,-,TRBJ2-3,CASSQRFGGSSDTQYF
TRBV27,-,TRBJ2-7,CASSLQTDTSYEQYF
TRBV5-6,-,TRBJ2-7,CASSFRLAGVGEQYF
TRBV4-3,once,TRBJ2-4,CASSQDLTGRPIQYF
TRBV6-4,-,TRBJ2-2,CASSEHSGLAGELFF
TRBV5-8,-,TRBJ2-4,CASSLELKTSGSKVKNIQYF
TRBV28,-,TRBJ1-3,CASRTDNSGNTIYF
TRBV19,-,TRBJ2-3,CASRPSGLASPDTQYF
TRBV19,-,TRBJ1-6,CAGGTDNSPLHF
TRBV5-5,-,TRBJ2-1,CASSFIRGNEQFF
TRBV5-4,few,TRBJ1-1,CASSPRQGNTEAFF
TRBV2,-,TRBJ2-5,CASSSRDSKEETQYF
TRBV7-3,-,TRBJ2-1,CASSLDGRGDEQFF
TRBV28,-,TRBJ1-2,CASSSLTGMTNYGYTF
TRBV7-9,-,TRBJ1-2,CASRHDRVDGYTF
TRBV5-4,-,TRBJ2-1,CASSWKLAGGHNEQFF
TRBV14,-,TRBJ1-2,CASSLRTGGYNYGYTF
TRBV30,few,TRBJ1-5,CAWSPEGRYSNQPQHF
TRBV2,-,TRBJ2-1,CASTSGGLAGNEQFF
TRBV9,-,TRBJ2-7,CASSVAPDRVYEQYF
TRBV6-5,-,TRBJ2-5,CASGEETQYF
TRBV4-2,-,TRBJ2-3,CASSQESRGSSTDTQYF
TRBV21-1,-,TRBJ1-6,CASSKGTGGAVDSPLHF
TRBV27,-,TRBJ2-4,CASSLFRVAKNIQYF
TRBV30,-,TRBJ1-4,CAWSVFGGRIEKLFF
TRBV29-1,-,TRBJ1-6,CSVQDRPDSPLHF
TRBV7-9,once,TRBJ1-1,CASSSARQTAEAFF
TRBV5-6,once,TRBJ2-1,CALYNEQFF
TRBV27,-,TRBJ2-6,CASSSPQGTGANVLTF
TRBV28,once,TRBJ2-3,CASRREGLETDTQYF
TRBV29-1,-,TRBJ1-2,CSVQQGYGYTF
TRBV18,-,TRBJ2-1,CASSPGTTYNEQFF
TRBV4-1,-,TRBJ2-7,CASSYRDRGLYEQYF
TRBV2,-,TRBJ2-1,CASSSKGRESYNEQFF
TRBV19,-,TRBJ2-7,CASSIAPRDRSYEQYF
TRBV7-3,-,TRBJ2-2,CASSGREHPGELFF
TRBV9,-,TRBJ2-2,CASSAQAGTGNTGELFF
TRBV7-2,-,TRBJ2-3,CASSLEAGGLTDTQYF
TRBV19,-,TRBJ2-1,CASSPGQGEWKFF
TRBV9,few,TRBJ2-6,CASSVEGLANVLTF
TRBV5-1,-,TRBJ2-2,CASSGQGGANTGELFF
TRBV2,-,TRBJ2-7,CASSEGATSYEQYF
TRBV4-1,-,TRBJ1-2,CASSQTGGNGYTF
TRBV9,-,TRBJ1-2,CASSVDGRGLYGYTF